These T cell receptor beta chains were read from a single sample in a study of beta chain features in type 1 diabetes. The protocol was immunoSEQ multiplex PCR, while the TCRdb copy is restricted to in-frame clones and leaves out a portion. The data contain over 300,000 clones, around 9.7% of them singletons. Sequenced: central memory CD4+ T cells from blood. These receptors all come from a man aged 25 to 40 with type 1 diabetes. Both conserved end residues are part of each CDR3. D genes are given only for firm matches. Rows give clone size only sometimes, using once, few, many, or a class for an expanded clone.

d_call | clone_size | j_call | v_call | cdr3_aa | cdr3_nt
- | few | TRBJ2-5 | TRBV28 | CASSPSGGQETQYF | TGTGCCAGCAGCCCTTCTGGAGGGCAAGAGACCCAGTACTTC
- | few | TRBJ1-2 | TRBV28 | CASRGRKGDYGYTF | TGTGCCAGCAGGGGCCGAAAAGGGGACTATGGCTACACCTTC
TRBD2 | - | TRBJ2-3 | TRBV7-9 | CASSATSGGDTQYF | TGTGCCAGCAGCGCGACTAGCGGGGGTGATACGCAGTATTTT
TRBD1 | - | TRBJ1-2 | TRBV5-4 | CASSSEGDRFYGYTF | TGTGCCAGCAGCTCGGAAGGGGACAGATTTTATGGCTACACCTTC
TRBD1 | - | TRBJ2-6 | TRBV2 | CASSGLQGRAPGANVLTF | TGTGCCAGCAGTGGATTACAGGGGAGAGCACCTGGGGCCAACGTCCTGACTTTC
TRBD1 | - | TRBJ1-1 | TRBV6-5 | CASKPGQGAGAFF | TGTGCCAGCAAACCGGGACAGGGCGCCGGAGCTTTCTTT
TRBD2 | - | TRBJ2-3 | TRBV6-5 | CASSAHGGTPDTQYF | TGTGCCAGCAGTGCCCACGGGGGGACCCCAGATACGCAGTATTTT
TRBD1 | few | TRBJ2-7 | TRBV29-1 | CSVGGTGGPSYEQYF | TGCAGCGTGGGGGGGACAGGGGGACCCTCCTACGAGCAGTACTTC
- | few | TRBJ2-1 | TRBV30 | CAWSGGDGAVVF | TGTGCCTGGAGTGGTGGAGATGGGGCAGTTGTCTTC
TRBD1 | many | TRBJ1-1 | TRBV5-1 | CASSLGTGDTEAFF | TGCGCCAGCAGCTTGGGTACAGGGGACACTGAAGCTTTCTTT
TRBD2 | few | TRBJ2-7 | TRBV15 | CATSPDGDGGLAGSSYEQYF | TGTGCCACCAGCCCTGATGGGGACGGTGGACTAGCGGGGAGCTCCTACGAGCAGTACTTC
- | few | TRBJ1-5 | TRBV6-6 | CASSYSTGGNQPQHF | TGTGCCAGCAGTTACTCGACTGGTGGCAATCAGCCCCAGCATTTT
- | - | TRBJ1-3 | TRBV28 | CASSPQTGNTIYF | TGTGCCAGCAGCCCTCAAACTGGAAACACCATATATTTT
- | - | TRBJ2-1 | TRBV21-1 | CASSPRARGDIQSSYNEQFF | TGTGCCAGCAGCCCCCGGGCGCGGGGGGACATTCAGAGCTCCTACAATGAGCAGTTCTTC
- | - | TRBJ1-1 | TRBV5-1 | CASSLQGMDTEAFF | TGCGCCAGCAGCTTGCAGGGCATGGACACTGAAGCTTTCTTT
TRBD2 | - | TRBJ2-7 | TRBV6-5 | CASSSLSTSGMYEQYF | TGTGCCAGCAGTTCCCTCTCGACTAGCGGGATGTACGAGCAGTACTTC
- | - | TRBJ2-5 | TRBV20-1 | CSAKTGETQYF | TGCAGTGCTAAGACCGGAGAGACCCAGTACTTC
TRBD2 | - | TRBJ2-1 | TRBV2 | CASRTSGGRDEQFF | TGTGCCAGCAGGACTAGCGGGGGGAGGGATGAGCAGTTCTTC
- | - | TRBJ2-7 | TRBV14 | CASSQDRQGIPYEQYF | TGTGCCAGCAGCCAAGATCGTCAAGGGATCCCCTACGAGCAGTACTTC
- | few | TRBJ1-4 | TRBV5-1 | CASTEGREEKLFF | TGCGCCAGCACCGAGGGGCGAGAGGAAAAACTGTTTTTT
- | - | TRBJ1-5 | TRBV2 | CASSREGGNQPQHF | TGTGCCAGCAGTCGTGAGGGGGGAAATCAGCCCCAGCATTTT
- | few | TRBJ2-1 | TRBV7-2 | CASSLDPGSGYEQFF | TGTGCCAGCAGCTTAGACCCAGGGTCAGGCTATGAGCAGTTCTTC
- | - | TRBJ2-6 | TRBV9 | CASSVDRSAAGANVLTF | TGTGCCAGCAGCGTAGATCGTAGCGCTGCTGGGGCCAACGTCCTGACTTTC
TRBD1 | few | TRBJ2-4 | TRBV27 | CASSLDRGEWNIQYF | TGTGCCAGCAGTTTAGACAGGGGGGAATGGAACATTCAGTACTTC
- | - | TRBJ2-5 | TRBV30 | CAWNHPNVGETQYF | TGTGCCTGGAATCATCCGAACGTCGGCGAGACCCAGTACTTC
- | few | TRBJ2-7 | TRBV19 | CASSITAYEQYF | TGTGCCAGTAGTATAACAGCCTACGAGCAGTACTTC
- | few | TRBJ2-7 | TRBV14 | CASSQVGFSYEQYF | TGTGCCAGCAGCCAAGTCGGATTCTCCTACGAGCAGTACTTC
TRBD1 | few | TRBJ2-5 | TRBV6-5 | CASSDSRGETQYF | TGTGCCAGCAGTGATTCCAGGGGGGAGACCCAGTACTTC
- | few | TRBJ1-2 | TRBV10-3 | CAIRGDTQGGYTF | TGTGCCATCAGGGGCGACACCCAAGGGGGCTACACCTTC
- | many | TRBJ2-5 | TRBV19 | CASSEGTQETQYF | TGTGCCAGTAGCGAAGGGACGCAAGAGACCCAGTACTTC
- | - | TRBJ2-2 | TRBV7-9 | CASTSKRWLLNTGELFF | TGTGCCAGCACCTCCAAGCGGTGGCTCTTGAACACCGGGGAGCTGTTTTTT
TRBD1 | few | TRBJ2-3 | TRBV25-1 | CASSVADRGRTDTQYF | TGTGCCAGCAGTGTCGCGGACAGGGGAAGAACAGATACGCAGTATTTT
- | few | TRBJ2-3 | TRBV11-2 | CASSSHNTQYF | TGTGCCAGCAGCTCACATAATACGCAGTATTTT
TRBD2 | - | TRBJ2-1 | TRBV30 | CAWSVRAGGGNEQFF | TGTGCCTGGAGTGTAAGAGCGGGGGGAGGGAATGAGCAGTTCTTC
TRBD2 | - | TRBJ2-3 | TRBV7-9 | CASSLQRGSVDTQYF | TGTGCCAGCAGCTTACAGCGGGGGAGCGTGGATACGCAGTATTTT
TRBD1 | - | TRBJ2-7 | TRBV7-8 | CASSLGGGSGTGGYEQYF | TGTGCCAGCAGCTTAGGCGGGGGATCCGGGACAGGGGGCTACGAGCAGTACTTC
- | - | TRBJ1-6 | TRBV25-1 | CASSSGEYNSPLHF | TGTGCCAGCAGTAGCGGCGAGTATAATTCACCCCTCCACTTT
- | - | TRBJ1-1 | TRBV21-1 | CASSKAVRQIMNTEAFF | TGTGCCAGCAGCAAAGCAGTTCGACAGATCATGAACACTGAAGCTTTCTTT
TRBD2 | - | TRBJ2-1 | TRBV25-1 | CASTLAGGPYNEQFF | TGTGCCAGCACCCTAGCGGGGGGACCTTACAATGAGCAGTTCTTC
- | few | TRBJ2-7 | TRBV20-1 | CSASSLYEQYF | TGCAGTGCTAGTTCCTTATACGAGCAGTACTTC
- | few | TRBJ2-3 | TRBV7-2 | CASSLRPGADTQYF | TGTGCCAGCAGCCTACGACCTGGGGCAGATACGCAGTATTTT
- | few | TRBJ2-3 | TRBV19 | CASSTRQFTDTQYF | TGTGCCAGTAGTACTCGACAGTTCACAGATACGCAGTATTTT
- | - | TRBJ2-3 | TRBV7-7 | CASSLGSQDTQYF | TGTGCCAGCAGCTTAGGGTCTCAAGATACGCAGTATTTT
- | few | TRBJ2-2 | TRBV4-3 | CASSQGQAPGELFF | TGCGCCAGCAGCCAAGGACAGGCGCCCGGGGAGCTGTTTTTT
TRBD1 | - | TRBJ1-5 | TRBV6-5 | CASSYRLGQGNQPQHF | TGTGCCAGCAGTTACCGATTAGGACAGGGGAATCAGCCCCAGCATTTT
TRBD1 | - | TRBJ1-1 | TRBV5-1 | CASSSGQQNTEAFF | TGCGCCAGCAGCTCGGGACAGCAGAACACTGAAGCTTTCTTT
TRBD2 | few | TRBJ2-3 | TRBV18 | CASSRTSEDTQYF | TGTGCCAGCTCACGAACTAGCGAAGATACGCAGTATTTT
TRBD1 | few | TRBJ2-1 | TRBV10-2 | CATSKGQVYNEQFF | TGCGCCACAAGTAAGGGACAGGTCTACAATGAGCAGTTCTTC
TRBD2 | few | TRBJ2-1 | TRBV18 | CASSHGLAGSYNEQFF | TGTGCCAGCTCACATGGACTAGCGGGGTCCTACAATGAGCAGTTCTTC
TRBD2 | - | TRBJ2-6 | TRBV5-1 | CASSSGAGGANVLTF | TGCGCCAGCAGCAGCGGGGCTGGTGGGGCCAACGTCCTGACTTTC